The sequence of this TCR beta chain was determined in a study of response to subunit inactivated influenza vaccine. Concerning this clonotype: No antigen is known for it.

Germline V CDR1 and CDR2: SQVTM, ANQGSEA. The V end lost 8 bases, the J end lost 5 bases, and 15 bases lay between the germline ends. The CDR3 is 12 amino acids. Whole-study results and caveats: The authors suggested that every seasonal influenza vaccination recruits few new T cells.

TCRdb processed the RT-PCR reads anew with MiXCR; each CDR3 protein has one entry. Of 650,000 to 800,000 distinct CDR3 sequences in the sample, around 13% were seen once. The chain carries TRBV29-1 and TRBJ2-5; D unresolved. The origin of this receptor is a man aged 50-60 years who received an inactivated influenza vaccine. Specimen: PBMCs from blood, collected 14 days before vaccination. CDR3 in amino acids: CSSRLAGETQYF. CDR3 bases: TGCAGCTCCCGACTCGCCGGGGAGACCCAGTACTTC.